The 23 T cell receptor beta chains listed next were all sequenced from one sample in a study of molecular identifiers for immune sequencing clone quantification. One entry per CDR3 protein, called by TCRdb with MiXCR from the PCR reads. The data contain about 97,000 distinct CDR3 sequences, 20% to 25% of them singletons. Sequencing was done on a sample of naive CD8+ T cells from blood, with Jurkat cell RNA spiked in. Sample subset: FACS-sorted CD8+CD4-CCR7+CD45RA+ naive T cells. These receptors all stem from a human donor in good health. Some libraries in this study had Jurkat cell RNA spiked in.

The chain employs TRBV9 and TRBJ2-3, with 8 bases lining up with TRBD2. This CDR3 contains 16 residues. Germline CDR1 reads SGDLS; CDR2 reads YYNGEE. The trim removed 0 bases at V and 4 bases at J, leaving 7 bases unmatched. The CDR3 nucleotides read TGTGCCAGCAGCGTAGAACTTGCGGGGGGTTCAGATACGCAGTATTTT. This sequence encodes CASSVELAGGSDTQYF.

The V call is TRBV5-1, the J call TRBJ2-1; 8 nucleotides align to TRBD2. Germline assignment: CDR1 SGHRS and CDR2 YFSETQ. The trim removed 0 bases at V and 4 bases at J, leaving 3 bases unmatched. The length of the CDR3 is 15 residues. CDR3 sequence (DNA): TGCGCCAGCAGCTTGGAGCCTAGCGGGTACAATGAGCAGTTCTTC. It specifies CASSLEPSGYNEQFF. Complete variable domain (other parts from reference TRBV5-1 and TRBJ2-1): KAGVTQTPRYLIKTRGQQVTLSCSPISGHRSVSWYQQTPGQGLQFLFEYFSETQRNKGNFPGRFSGRQFSNSRSEMNVSTLELGDSALYLCASSLEPSGYNEQFFGPGTRLTVL.

On this clonotype itself: Here the CDR3 omits its conserved ending phenylalanine or tryptophan, so a read error is the likely source. The J gene is TRBJ1-1, the V gene TRBV4-3; 10 bases map to TRBD1. Germline values: CDR1 LGHNA, CDR2 YSLEER. The V and J ends lost 4 bases and 3 bases, in that order; junction bases with no gene match: 2. This CDR3 has 14 amino acids. The CDR3, as DNA: TGCGCCAGCAGCCGGACAGGGGGTGACACTGAAGCTTTCTTA. Translation gives CASSRTGGDTEAFL.

With regard to this clonotype: One base away lies a much larger clone, so this may be a sequencing read error. The genes are TRBV12-3 or TRBV12-4 and TRBJ2-7; 9 bases line up with TRBD1. V was pared by 4 bases and J by 5 bases, with 3 bases of the junction left unmatched. The CDR3 consists of 13 residues. The CDR3 nucleotides read TGTGCCAGCAGTTGGTGGACAGGGGACGAGCAGTACTTC. As protein: CASSWWTGDEQYF.

The chain uses TRBV27 and TRBJ2-1, with 7 bases matching TRBD1. The junction had 1 base not matched to a gene; V was cut back by 2 bases and J by 0 bases. The CDR3 has 15 amino acids. The germline V gene encodes CDR1 MNHEY and CDR2 SMNVEV (reference sequence). The CDR3: CASSLTGASYNEQFF. DNA of the CDR3: TGTGCCAGCAGTTTAACAGGGGCCTCCTACAATGAGCAGTTCTTC.

This clonotype has a count of ten or more. This chain joins TRBV4-2 and TRBJ1-5; D remains unclear. This CDR3 spans 13 amino acids. Germline lookup yields CDR1 LGHNA and CDR2 YNFKEQ. V shed 5 bases and J shed 5 bases, with 10 bases lying between them. CDR3 protein: CASSTFTHQPQHF. CDR3 nucleotides: TGTGCCAGCAGCACCTTTACCCATCAGCCCCAGCATTTT.

Worth noting for this clonotype: A much larger clone sits a single nucleotide away, making a read error possible. The V call is TRBV7-9, the J call TRBJ1-2; D not resolved. Between the trimmed V and J ends, which lost 1 base and 9 bases, there was a span of 15 bases. CDR3 size: 14 residues. Germline V gives CDR1 SEHNR, CDR2 FQNEAQ (reference sequence). The DNA of the CDR3 is TGTGCCAGCAGCTTAGTGGGCCCCCACGGCAGCTACACCTTC. Encoded protein: CASSLVGPHGSYTF. The whole variable domain, remainder taken from reference TRBV7-9 and TRBJ1-2, is DTGVSQNPRHKITKRGQNVTFRCDPISEHNRLYWYRQTLGQGPEFLTYFQNEAQLEKSRLLSDRFSAERPKGSFSTLEIQRTEQGDSAMYLCASSLVGPHGSYTFGSGTRLTVV.

This clonotype was recorded at least ten times. The chain carries TRBV4-2 and TRBJ1-4; D ambiguous. Germline V lookup: CDR1 LGHNA, CDR2 YNFKEQ. V lost 4 bases and J 2 bases, leaving 14 bases between the germline ends. The length of the CDR3 is 16 residues. CDR3 DNA sequence: TGTGCCAGCAGCCGCATACCCGATGCTACTAATGAAAAACTGTTTTTT. The encoded protein is CASSRIPDATNEKLFF.

The sample holds a few counts of this clonotype. The chain carries TRBV5-5 and TRBJ2-7; D possibly corresponds to TRBD1 (5 bases). Germline CDR1 reads SGHKS; CDR2 reads YYEKEE (reference sequence). The CDR3 totals 11 residues. Trimming removed 4 bases at V and 6 bases at J, with 8 bases between. CDR3 DNA sequence: TGTGCCAGCAGCCAGGGTTGCGAGCAGTACTTC. It specifies CASSQGCEQYF.

This clonotype was seen at least ten times. For the CDR3, the DNA is TGCGCCAGCAGAGGACTTATAAGCACAGATACGCAGTATTTT. It translates to CASRGLISTDTQYF. This sequence joins TRBV10-2 and TRBJ2-3; perhaps TRBD2 as D (5 bases). Germline loops: CDR1 WSHSY, CDR2 SAAADI. The CDR3 is 14 amino acids. The V end was cut by 6 bases, the J end by 0 bases, with 10 bases between.

This clonotype was recorded a few times. The CDR3 spells CASTEGRTEAFF. The CDR3 coding sequence is TGTGCCAGCACCGAAGGGAGAACTGAAGCTTTCTTT. The chain couples TRBV2 to TRBJ1-1, with D hard to call. The length of the CDR3 is 12 residues. The germline V gene encodes CDR1 SNHLY and CDR2 FYNNEI. V lost 7 bases, J lost 5 bases, and 11 bases lay in between.

This clonotype was observed at least ten times. The chain joins TRBV28 to TRBJ2-7; TRBD1 aligns across 7 bases. The CDR3 totals 14 residues. The V gene's germline CDR1 is MDHEN and CDR2 SYDVKM. With 7 bases clipped from V and 3 bases from J, the junction kept 9 bases outside the gene matches. The CDR3 sequence is CASTPRDSYYEQYF. The CDR3 DNA reads TGTGCCAGCACCCCCCGGGACAGCTACTACGAGCAGTACTTC.

This clonotype showed up just once. The chain carries TRBV27 and TRBJ1-2, with 8 bases identical to TRBD1. Trimming at V came to 6 bases and at J to 4 bases, leaving 16 bases not matched to a gene. The CDR3 runs to 17 residues. Germline V gene lookup returns CDR1 MNHEY and CDR2 SMNVEV (reference sequence). This CDR3 reads CASSPEAGGPPGYGYTF. CDR3 nucleotides: TGTGCCAGCAGCCCCGAGGCAGGGGGCCCGCCTGGCTATGGCTACACCTTC.

This clonotype occurred many times. The chain combines TRBV30 with TRBJ1-3; D unresolved. V dropped 4 bases and J dropped 3 bases, with 7 bases sitting between them. The CDR3 sequence is 12 residues long. Germline CDR1 is GTSNPN and CDR2 is SVGIG (reference sequence). This CDR3 is CAWMGYGNTIYF. CDR3 sequence (DNA): TGTGCCTGGATGGGATATGGAAACACCATATATTTT.

In its sample, this clonotype was seen once. The chain uses TRBV11-2 and TRBJ2-1, with 9 bases aligning to TRBD1. CDR1 SGHAT and CDR2 FQNNGV come from the germline V gene. Losses at the gene ends were 4 bases for V and 3 bases for J; bases not matched to a gene: 7. CDR3 length: 16 amino acids. Here the CDR3 reads CASSSPTGGGYNEQFF. As DNA, the CDR3 is TGTGCCAGCAGCTCACCGACAGGGGGAGGCTACAATGAGCAGTTCTTC.

Many counts were recorded for this clonotype. The J gene is TRBJ2-3, the V gene TRBV9, with 13 bases matching TRBD2. Germline assignment: CDR1 SGDLS and CDR2 YYNGEE. The V segment lost 5 bases and the J segment 4 bases; nucleotides outside the gene matches: 10. CDR3 size: 17 residues. The DNA for the CDR3 is TGTGCCAGCAGGGGGACTAGCGGGGTGAGAAGCTCAGATACGCAGTATTTT. It specifies CASRGTSGVRSSDTQYF.

The V call is TRBV4-2, the J call TRBJ2-1; D may correspond to TRBD1 or TRBD2 (5 bases each). Germline CDR1 reads LGHNA; CDR2 reads YNFKEQ. V gave up 1 base and J gave up 0 bases, with 13 bases separating them. CDR3 length equals 17 residues. CDR3 sequence reads: CASSQATGTTSYNEQFF. For the CDR3, the DNA is TGTGCCAGCAGCCAAGCCACCGGGACCACCTCCTACAATGAGCAGTTCTTC.

This clonotype has more than one count but fewer than ten. The rearrangement joins TRBV6-2 or TRBV6-3 to TRBJ2-7; D is unclear. Germline-derived CDR1 and CDR2 are MNHEY and SVGEGT. Deletions cut 5 bases from V and 8 bases from J, with 7 bases between. The CDR3 totals 10 residues. The CDR3 loop is CASSGEKQYF. For the CDR3, the DNA is TGTGCCAGCAGTGGGGAAAAGCAGTACTTC.

With respect to this clonotype: Relative to the germline gene, one junction end is altered; a read error may explain this. This chain links TRBV10-3 with TRBJ1-1, with TRBD1 matching over 9 bases. The V gene's germline CDR1 is ENHRY and CDR2 SYGVKD. This CDR3 comprises 17 residues. CDR3 in amino acids: CAISASPGTGPNTEALF. CDR3 nucleotides: TGTGCCATCAGTGCTTCGCCTGGGACAGGGCCAAACACTGAAGCTCTCTTT.

This clonotype appeared a few times. The V gene is TRBV15, the J gene TRBJ1-5; D remains unclear. The CDR3 has 14 amino acids. Per germline, CDR1 LNHNV and CDR2 YYDKDF (reference sequence). V lost 5 bases and J lost 3, with 11 bases in between. The CDR3: CATSEDRFNQPQHF. CDR3 nucleotide sequence: TGTGCCACCAGCGAAGACCGTTTCAATCAGCCCCAGCATTTT. Full variable domain (remainder filled in from reference TRBV15 and TRBJ1-5): DAMVIQNPRYQVTQFGKPVTLSCSQTLNHNVMYWYQQKSSQAPKLLFHYYDKDFNNEADTPDNFQSRRPNTSFCFLDIRSPGLGDTAMYLCATSEDRFNQPQHFGDGTRLSIL.

The table lists this clonotype with a few counts. The J gene is TRBJ2-5, the V gene TRBV25-1; D gene uncertain. The CDR3 totals 14 residues. V gave up 8 bases and J gave up 7 bases, with 20 bases separating them. CDR1 MGHDK and CDR2 SYGVNS come from the germline V gene. The CDR3 loop is CASVETGNWGTQYF. In nucleotides, the CDR3 is TGTGCCAGCGTCGAGACCGGTAATTGGGGGACCCAGTACTTC. Using reference TRBV25-1 and TRBJ2-5 for the parts outside the CDR3, the full variable domain is EADIYQTPRYLVIGTGKKITLECSQTMGHDKMYWYQQDPGMELHLIHYSYGVNSTEKGDLSSESTVSRIRTEHFPLTLESARPSHTSQYLCASVETGNWGTQYFGPGTRLLVL.

This chain connects TRBV11-2 to TRBJ2-2; 9 bases align to TRBD2. The CDR3 spans 16 residues. The trim removed 4 bases at V and 2 bases at J, leaving 5 bases unmatched. In germline, CDR1 is SGHAT, CDR2 FQNNGV. CDR3 DNA sequence: TGTGCCAGCAGCTGGCCTAGCGGGATCAACACCGGGGAGCTGTTTTTT. Amino acid sequence: CASSWPSGINTGELFF.

This clonotype was observed at least ten times. This sequence joins TRBV25-1 and TRBJ2-7; D perhaps matches TRBD2 (5 bases). Per germline, CDR1 MGHDK and CDR2 SYGVNS. V was cut by 6 bases and J by 7 bases, with 16 bases left in between. The CDR3 is 13 residues long. The chain's CDR3 is CASSPSQREEQYF. In DNA, the CDR3 is TGTGCCAGCAGCCCCTCTCAGAGGGAGGAGCAGTACTTC.